Presented here are 24 T cell receptor beta chains from one specimen sequenced in a study of blood T cell repertoires in COVID-19. Method: immunoSEQ multiplex PCR; TCRdb's copy keeps in-frame clones and lacks some. The table lists around 340,000 clones, around 82% of them singletons. Material: peripheral blood. The receptors were gathered from a man under 40 with active or convalescent COVID-19.

This clone was recorded a few times. This chain joins TRBV11-2 and TRBJ2-5; 9 bases match TRBD1. This CDR3 comprises 14 residues. The V segment lost 5 bases and the J segment 4 bases; nucleotides outside the gene matches: 5. Germline V gives CDR1 SGHAT, CDR2 FQNNGV. DNA for the CDR3: TGTGCCAGCAGCCCGACAGGGGGGCGAGAGACCCAGTACTTC. As protein: CASSPTGGRETQYF.

The chain uses TRBV5-4 and TRBJ2-5; tentative D call: TRBD1 (6 bases). V lost 2 bases and J lost 5, with 19 bases in between. The length of the CDR3 is 16 residues. Germline loops: CDR1 SGHNT, CDR2 YYREEE (reference sequence). The CDR3 region has the DNA TGTGCCAGCAGCTTCGAACTAGGGGGAAGGTTGGAGACCCAGTACTTC. It encodes CASSFELGGRLETQYF.

This chain joins TRBV6-5 and TRBJ2-2; 11 bases align to TRBD2. Germline V gene sequence: CDR1 MNHEY, CDR2 SVGAGI. Trimming took 7 bases from V and 6 from J; bases not matched to a gene: 7. The CDR3 covers 15 residues. This CDR3 is CASTGTSGGPGELFF. In DNA, the CDR3 is TGTGCCAGCACAGGCACTAGCGGGGGACCCGGGGAGCTGTTTTTT.

V gene TRBV6-1 combines with J gene TRBJ2-7; maybe TRBD1 (7 bases). The CDR3 consists of 15 residues. Germline V gene lookup returns CDR1 MNHNS and CDR2 SASEGT. The V and J ends lost 1 base and 0 bases respectively, with 10 bases between them. The CDR3 region is CASSEGQGGSYEQYF. CDR3 nucleotide sequence: TGTGCCAGCAGTGAAGGGCAGGGGGGCTCCTACGAGCAGTACTTC.

This clone was seen a handful of times. The CDR3 DNA reads as TGCGCCAGCAGTCCCGACTTAATCTCCTACAATGAGCAGTTCTTC. Amino acid sequence: CASSPDLISYNEQFF. This chain links TRBV5-1 with TRBJ2-1; unclear D gene. V was cut by 5 bases and J by 0 bases, with 12 bases left in between. CDR1 is SGHRS and CDR2 is YFSETQ in the germline V gene. This CDR3 is 15 amino acids long.

This clone was observed a single time. The gene calls are TRBV6-5 and TRBJ2-7; no definite D call. The ends were cut back, 0 bases at V and 2 bases at J, with 14 bases in the middle. CDR1 MNHEY and CDR2 SVGAGI come from the germline V gene. CDR3 size: 16 residues. The CDR3 DNA sequence: TGTGCCAGCAGTTACTCCCAGATATCCCCTCCCTACGAGCAGTACTTC. Translation gives CASSYSQISPPYEQYF.

This clone was picked up one time. The genes are TRBV5-4 and TRBJ2-1; a possible D gene is TRBD1 (5 bases). CDR3 length equals 13 residues. V was pared by 3 bases and J by 4 bases, with 8 bases between. CDR1 is SGHNT, CDR2 YYREEE, per germline (reference sequence). The chain's CDR3 is CASSYNRYNEQFF. The DNA for the CDR3 is TGTGCCAGCAGCTATAACAGGTACAATGAGCAGTTCTTC.

The chain joins TRBV19 to TRBJ2-3; D remains ambiguous. Germline V gives CDR1 LNHDA, CDR2 SQIVND (reference sequence). Between the trimmed V and J ends, which lost 1 base and 2 bases, there was a span of 7 bases. The CDR3 sequence is 14 residues long. The CDR3 DNA is TGTGCCAGTAGTATAGGGCAGGTCACAGATACGCAGTATTTT. This encodes CASSIGQVTDTQYF.

A word on this clone: The identical CDR3 is also encoded by other nucleotide sequences in the sample. The chain carries TRBV5-4 and TRBJ1-1; tentatively, D is TRBD1 (5 bases). Trimming took 0 bases from V and 5 from J, leaving 11 bases between them. The CDR3 is 14 amino acids. Germline-derived CDR1 and CDR2 are SGHNT and YYREEE (reference sequence). Written as DNA, the CDR3 is TGTGCCAGCAGCTTGGCCGGGGGGGGTACTGAAGCTTTCTTT. It codes for CASSLAGGGTEAFF.

The chain links TRBV29-1 to TRBJ1-2; no clear D gene. Deletions cut 3 bases from V and 5 bases from J, with 13 bases between. The germline V gene has CDR1 SQVTM and CDR2 ANQGSEA. This CDR3 has 13 residues. In DNA form, the CDR3 reads TGCAGCGTTGATAGGAGTCAGAATTATGGCTACACCTTC. Amino acid sequence: CSVDRSQNYGYTF.

This clone was observed once. The chain combines TRBV19 with TRBJ2-3; 8 bases map to TRBD1. The germline gives CDR1 LNHDA, CDR2 SQIVND (reference sequence). This CDR3 spans 16 amino acids. V dropped 4 bases and J dropped 2; count of bases not matched to a gene: 8. CDR3 nucleotide sequence: TGTGCCAGTAGTAATCCCCGGGACAGGTACACAGATACGCAGTATTTT. This sequence encodes CASSNPRDRYTDTQYF.

This clone was counted once. This chain connects TRBV7-8 to TRBJ1-6; D call uncertain. Germline CDR1 SGHVS, CDR2 FQNEAQ. CDR3 length: 15 residues. V was cut by 1 base and J by 7 bases, with 11 bases left in between. CDR3 DNA: TGTGCCAGCAGCTTAGAGAGGGCCAGCAATTCACCCCTCCACTTT. Encoded protein: CASSLERASNSPLHF.

A word on this clone: A much larger clone sits a single nucleotide away, making a read error possible. The V gene is TRBV3-1 (or the pseudogene TRBV3-2), the J gene TRBJ1-2; no firm D call. The V gene's germline CDR1 is LGHDT and CDR2 YNNKEL (reference sequence). V was cut by 0 bases and J by 4 bases, with 3 bases left in between. CDR3 length: 12 residues. CDR3: CASSQDFYGYTF. Here the CDR3 DNA reads TGTGCCAGCAGCCAAGACTTCTATGGCTACACCTTC.

The chain has TRBV9 and TRBJ1-2; D is unresolved. V lost 0 bases to trimming and J lost 3 bases, with 6 bases between them. The CDR3 is 13 residues long. Looked up from germline, CDR1 is SGDLS and CDR2 is YYNGEE. The CDR3 region is CASSVERDYGYTF. The CDR3 region has the DNA TGTGCCAGCAGCGTAGAGAGGGACTATGGCTACACCTTC.

This clone turned up a few times. The genes are TRBV19 and TRBJ2-1; 7 bases map to TRBD1. J gave up 7 bases and V 2 bases, and 11 bases lay outside the gene matches. Per the germline V gene, CDR1 is LNHDA and CDR2 is SQIVND (reference sequence). CDR3 length: 16 amino acids. The CDR3 protein is CASSIYSGGISNEQFF. DNA for the CDR3: TGTGCCAGTAGTATATATTCAGGGGGAATTAGTAATGAGCAGTTCTTC.

This chain joins TRBV6-6 and TRBJ2-2; D is uncertain. V was trimmed by 7 bases and J by 1 base, leaving 13 bases between them. Germline V gene lookup returns CDR1 MNHNY and CDR2 SVGAGI (reference sequence). CDR3 length: 15 amino acids. The CDR3 DNA sequence: TGTGCCAGCAAACTTGATAACGGGAACACCGGGGAGCTGTTTTTT. This sequence encodes CASKLDNGNTGELFF.

The chain employs TRBV6-5 and TRBJ2-7; TRBD1 aligns across 8 bases. V shed 1 base and J 7 bases; nucleotides not matched to a gene: 12. This CDR3 region has 16 residues. CDR1 MNHEY and CDR2 SVGAGI come from the germline V gene. The CDR3 region has the DNA TGTGCCAGCAGTTACTTTTTCGCTCAGGGGGCAGGAGAGCAGTACTTC. It is translated as CASSYFFAQGAGEQYF.

Concerning this clone: This specimen includes other DNA sequences encoding the same CDR3. This chain uses TRBV12-3 or TRBV12-4 with TRBJ1-2; no definite D call. With 3 bases removed from V and 4 bases from J, the gap between germline ends came to 9 bases. The CDR3 runs 13 residues. CDR3 nucleotides: TGTGCCAGCAGTTTGGGTCGGGGCTATGGCTACACCTTC. Amino acid sequence: CASSLGRGYGYTF.

The chain recombines TRBV29-1 with TRBJ1-2, with TRBD1 matching 8 bases. This CDR3 spans 13 amino acids. Germline V lookup: CDR1 SQVTM, CDR2 ANQGSEA. V lost 3 bases and J lost 5; bases outside the gene matches: 5. CDR3 residues: CSVDSDRAYGYTF. DNA for the CDR3: TGCAGCGTTGACTCGGACAGGGCGTATGGCTACACCTTC. Combining the CDR3 with reference TRBV29-1 and TRBJ1-2 gives the whole variable domain SAVISQKPSRDICQRGTSLTIQCQVDSQVTMMFWYRQQPGQSLTLIATANQGSEATYESGFVIDKFPISRPNLTFSTLTVSNMSPEDSSIYLCSVDSDRAYGYTFGSGTRLTVV.

The V call is TRBV5-1, the J call TRBJ2-1; 8 nucleotides line up with TRBD1. The germline gives CDR1 SGHRS, CDR2 YFSETQ. CDR3 size: 14 residues. V shed 4 bases and J 6 bases; nucleotides not matched to a gene: 6. As DNA, the CDR3 is TGCGCCAGCAGCACCGGGACAGGACTCAATGAGCAGTTCTTC. Its protein is CASSTGTGLNEQFF.

J is TRBJ2-7 and V is TRBV28; D unclear. Looked up from germline, CDR1 is MDHEN and CDR2 is SYDVKM. This CDR3 region has 13 residues. Trimming took off 4 bases at V and 1 base at J, with 8 bases between the two ends. CDR3 protein: CASSYAGSYEQYF. The CDR3 coding sequence is TGTGCCAGCAGTTACGCCGGGTCCTACGAGCAGTACTTC.

V usage is TRBV12-3 or TRBV12-4 and J usage is TRBJ1-3; TRBD1 agrees at 8 bases. This CDR3 comprises 13 residues. V lost 7 bases to trimming and J lost 7 bases; unmatched junction nucleotides: 6. The CDR3 nucleotides are TGTGCCAGCACAACCGGACAGGGCAACACCATATATTTT. Translating it yields CASTTGQGNTIYF.

V usage is TRBV7-3 and J usage is TRBJ2-3; TRBD2 agrees at 8 bases. V lost 4 bases to trimming and J lost 6 bases; unmatched junction nucleotides: 9. The CDR3 consists of 15 residues. Per the germline V gene, CDR1 is SGHTA and CDR2 is FQGTGA. CDR3 nucleotide sequence: TGTGCCAGCAGCTACTCGGGCGGGGGGATGGATACGCAGTATTTT. This encodes CASSYSGGGMDTQYF.

J is TRBJ2-1 and V is TRBV27, with 7 bases lining up with TRBD2. CDR3 length: 16 amino acids. V shed 0 bases and J 3 bases; nucleotides not matched to a gene: 5. From germline, CDR1 is MNHEY and CDR2 SMNVEV (reference sequence). CDR3 in DNA: TGTGCCAGCAGTTTATCGGTAGCGGGCCTCTACAATGAGCAGTTCTTC. Its protein is CASSLSVAGLYNEQFF.